Listed below are T cell receptor beta chains from one sample, sequenced in a study of blood T cell repertoires in COVID-19. The method was immunoSEQ multiplex PCR; TCRdb's version includes in-frame clones alone and lacks a portion of them. The table shows 280,000 or so clones, with 80% to 90% occurring only once. The sample taken for sequencing was PBMCs or T cells enriched from blood (not recorded which). These receptors were taken from a man aged 25-45 years who had recovered from COVID-19. Both conserved end residues are part of each CDR3. The order of the fields is V gene, CDR3 protein.

TRBV5-1	CASSQGRGTDTQYF
TRBV5-1	CASSLEGASYNEQFF
TRBV5-1	CASSKEMNTEAFF
TRBV19	CASSIGTGGYEQYF
TRBV19	CASRERQRFYGYTF
TRBV19	CASSIDPESRETQYF
TRBV18	CASWRDSQETQYF
TRBV27	CASNPTGRYEQYF
TRBV13	CASSLIAGSTDTQYF
TRBV2	CASSYRVPPFNEKLFF
TRBV5-1	CASSGGDGQPQHF
TRBV18	CASRDRGSTDTQYF
TRBV12-3/TRBV12-4	CASSLSTESGYTF
TRBV18	CASSRRTGSSEKLFF
TRBV5-8	CASSLTGILLNTEAFF
TRBV30	CAWSVPDGSGNTEAFF
TRBV12-3/TRBV12-4	CASSLGGRQPQHF
TRBV2	CASRGQTYSNQPQHF
TRBV20-1	CSASRAGLSNQPQHF
TRBV5-4	CASSSTSGTAIGYTF
TRBV5-5	CASNTPGQSPYNEQFF
TRBV5-1	CASSLGRAANEKLFF
TRBV7-9	CASSLTSYEQYF
TRBV2	CATCRDRTTDTQYF
TRBV7-2	CASSPNGQGSGYTF
TRBV6-5	CASSRGAWGDYGYTF
TRBV28	CASSSGQNTEAFF
TRBV10-3	CAISEAPGLAQETQYF
TRBV5-8	CASSTRQGDNQPQHF